The next 3 T cell receptor beta chains were all read from a single sample in a study of OX40 agonist ivuxolimab in advanced cancers. Here immunoSEQ multiplex PCR was the method, and the copy in TCRdb shows in-frame clones only, minus some. The sample includes roughly 80,000 clones, 85% to 95% seen only once; the top ten take roughly an eighth. Sequencing was performed on CD4+ or CD8+ T cells sorted from blood, taken in a trial of the OX40 agonist ivuxolimab. These receptors originate from an adult with an advanced solid tumor such as melanoma, head and neck, liver or kidney cancer.

The chain employs TRBV6-5 and TRBJ2-7, with TRBD2 as a possible D gene (6 bases). CDR1 is MNHEY and CDR2 is SVGAGI in the germline V gene. V lost 4 bases to trimming and J lost 7 bases, with 23 bases between them. The length of the CDR3 is 16 residues. The CDR3, as DNA: TGTGCCAGCAGTTCTCCCCACGGGACTCTCAAGGGGGAGCAGTACTTC. As protein: CASSSPHGTLKGEQYF.

The rearrangement uses TRBV18 and TRBJ2-1; D may be TRBD2 (6 bases). V lost 0 bases and J lost 0, with 6 bases in between. This CDR3 has 15 amino acids. The germline CDR1 and CDR2 sequences are KGHSH and LQKENI. In DNA, the CDR3 is TGTGCCAGCTCACCACCGGGGGGCTCCTACAATGAGCAGTTCTTC. This codes for CASSPPGGSYNEQFF.

The rearrangement links TRBV6-6 to TRBJ2-7, with unresolved D. The germline V and J ends were trimmed by 4 bases and 3 bases, with 7 bases remaining between them. The germline CDR1 and CDR2 sequences are MNHNY and SVGAGI (reference sequence). The length of the CDR3 is 12 residues. The CDR3 is CASSSLDYEQYF. The CDR3 bases are TGTGCCAGCAGTTCCCTCGACTACGAGCAGTACTTC.